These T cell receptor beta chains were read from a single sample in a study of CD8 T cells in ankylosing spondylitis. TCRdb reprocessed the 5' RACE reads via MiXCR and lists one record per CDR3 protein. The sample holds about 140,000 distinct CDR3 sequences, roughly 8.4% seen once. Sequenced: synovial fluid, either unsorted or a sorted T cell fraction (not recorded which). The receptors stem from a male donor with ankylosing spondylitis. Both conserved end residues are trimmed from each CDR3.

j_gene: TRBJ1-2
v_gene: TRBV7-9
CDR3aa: ASSHRGDYGYT

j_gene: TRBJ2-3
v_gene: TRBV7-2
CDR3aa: ASSPLGITDTQY

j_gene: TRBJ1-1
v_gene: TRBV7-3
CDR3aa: ASSLTRDTEAF

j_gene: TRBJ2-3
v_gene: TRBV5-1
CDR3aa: ASSLKREEWDTQY

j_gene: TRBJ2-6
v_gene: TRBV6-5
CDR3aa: ASSYSNGVSGANVLT

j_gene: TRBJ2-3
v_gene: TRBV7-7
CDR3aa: ASSLAPGRSTDTQY

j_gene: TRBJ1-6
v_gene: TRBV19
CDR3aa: ASALLHNSPLH

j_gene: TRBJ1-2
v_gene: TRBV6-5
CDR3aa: ASSYSEPGPYGYT

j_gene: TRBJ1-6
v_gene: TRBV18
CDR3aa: ASSPAGHNSPLH

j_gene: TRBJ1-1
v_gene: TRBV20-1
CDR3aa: SARRQPNTEAF

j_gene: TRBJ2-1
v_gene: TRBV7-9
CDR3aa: ASSSTINEQF

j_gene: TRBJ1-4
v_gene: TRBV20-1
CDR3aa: SASRPGSTNEKLF

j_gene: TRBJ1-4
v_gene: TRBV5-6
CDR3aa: ASSFQGAREKLF

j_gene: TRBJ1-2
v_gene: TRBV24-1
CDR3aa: ATSEPDRVGYT

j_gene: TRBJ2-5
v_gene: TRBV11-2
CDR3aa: ASSPQTMGETQY

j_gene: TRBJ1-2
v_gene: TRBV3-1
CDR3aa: ASSPTGGNGYT

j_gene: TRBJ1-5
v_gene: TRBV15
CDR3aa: ATSRDLLEPQH

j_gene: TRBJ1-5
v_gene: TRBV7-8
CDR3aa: ASSPYRVGGNQPQH

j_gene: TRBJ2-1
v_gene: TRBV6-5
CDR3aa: ASSYAGGPSYNEQF

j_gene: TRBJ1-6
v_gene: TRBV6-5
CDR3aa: ASSYVSGGNSPLH

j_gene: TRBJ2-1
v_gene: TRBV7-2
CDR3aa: ASSFKGGPYNEQF

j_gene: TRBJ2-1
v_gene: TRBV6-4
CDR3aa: ASSDWPSSHEQF

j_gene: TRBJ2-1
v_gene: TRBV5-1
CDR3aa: ASSLVRGDLLWRGPGF

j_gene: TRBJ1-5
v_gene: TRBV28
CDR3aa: ASRKNQPQH

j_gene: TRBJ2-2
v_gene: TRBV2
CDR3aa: ASSQGLAAGELF

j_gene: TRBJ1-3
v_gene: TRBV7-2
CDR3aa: ASRPGGGDSNTIY

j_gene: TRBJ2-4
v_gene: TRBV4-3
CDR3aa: ASSQQSGGANIQY

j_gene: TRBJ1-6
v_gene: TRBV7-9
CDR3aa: ASSLQGNSPLH

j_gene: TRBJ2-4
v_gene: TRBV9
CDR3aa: ASSVSPNRLADIQY

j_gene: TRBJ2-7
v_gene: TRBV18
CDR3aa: ASSPPSGGAGGSYEQY

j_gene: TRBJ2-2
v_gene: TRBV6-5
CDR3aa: ASGRDTGELF

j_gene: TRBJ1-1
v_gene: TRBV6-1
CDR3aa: ASRWTGGDTEAF

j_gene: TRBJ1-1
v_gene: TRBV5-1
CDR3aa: ASSGGDARNTEAF

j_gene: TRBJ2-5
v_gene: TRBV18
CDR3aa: ASSVGQRETQY

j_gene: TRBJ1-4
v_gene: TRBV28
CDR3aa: ASTPLGEGASMGNEKLF

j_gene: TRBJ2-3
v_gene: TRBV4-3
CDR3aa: ASSQEGGRGTDTQY

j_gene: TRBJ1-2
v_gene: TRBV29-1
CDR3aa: SVEGYGYT

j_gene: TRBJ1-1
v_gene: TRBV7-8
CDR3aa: ASSGQEAMNTEAF

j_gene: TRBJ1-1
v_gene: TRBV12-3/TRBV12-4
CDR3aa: ASSLAGGSEAF

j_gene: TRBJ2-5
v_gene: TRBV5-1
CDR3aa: ASSLAGTSGETQY

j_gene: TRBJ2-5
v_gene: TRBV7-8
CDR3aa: ASSLVRVGARETQY

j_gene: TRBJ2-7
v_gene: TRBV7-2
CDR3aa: ASSQGVGYEQY

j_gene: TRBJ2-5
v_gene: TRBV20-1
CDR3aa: SGRRWSGSIKETQY

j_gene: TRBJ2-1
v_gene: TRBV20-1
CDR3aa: SPGTSGSHEQF

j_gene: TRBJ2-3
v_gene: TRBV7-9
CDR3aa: ASSFSGSEDTQY

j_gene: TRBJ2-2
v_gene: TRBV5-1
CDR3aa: ASSSPVVPGTYTGELF

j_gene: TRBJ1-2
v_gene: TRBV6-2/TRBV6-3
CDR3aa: ASSFETDRSKGYT

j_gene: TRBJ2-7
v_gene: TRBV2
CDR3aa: ASKKRDNSYEQY

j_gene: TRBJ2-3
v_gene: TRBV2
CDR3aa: ASSSWTSGGRSTDTQY

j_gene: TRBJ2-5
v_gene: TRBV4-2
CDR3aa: ASSREGQGVRETQY

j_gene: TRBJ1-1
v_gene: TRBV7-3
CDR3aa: ASSLDGWSEAF

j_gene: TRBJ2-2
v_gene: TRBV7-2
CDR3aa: ASSALAGVNGELF

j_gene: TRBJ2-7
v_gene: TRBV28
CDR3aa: ASSLGTMEGEQY